Listed here is a single TCR beta chain. This sample is part of a study of T-cell reconstitution after alpha-beta-depleted transplantation in children. Preparation of the TCRbeta library was carried out with unique molecular identifiers. TCRdb re-derived calls from the PCR reads in MiXCR, one entry per CDR3 protein. The sample carries fewer than 700,000 distinct CDR3 sequences, under 15% recorded once. CDR1 and CDR2 from the germline V gene are LGHNA and YSLEER. V lost 0 bases, J lost 6 bases, and 10 bases lay in between. The CDR3 is 14 amino acids. This material consisted of PBMCs, mostly from graft donor cells, taken 360 days after TCRalphabeta/CD19-depleted stem cell transplant. The sequence derives from a male patient under 18 who had a stem cell transplant for acute myeloid leukemia, so the T cells may come from the graft donor. This chain links TRBV4-3 with TRBJ2-3; unclear D gene. The CDR3 sequence: CASSQEMWSDTQYF. The CDR3 bases are TGCGCCAGCAGCCAAGAGATGTGGTCGGATACGCAGTATTTT.